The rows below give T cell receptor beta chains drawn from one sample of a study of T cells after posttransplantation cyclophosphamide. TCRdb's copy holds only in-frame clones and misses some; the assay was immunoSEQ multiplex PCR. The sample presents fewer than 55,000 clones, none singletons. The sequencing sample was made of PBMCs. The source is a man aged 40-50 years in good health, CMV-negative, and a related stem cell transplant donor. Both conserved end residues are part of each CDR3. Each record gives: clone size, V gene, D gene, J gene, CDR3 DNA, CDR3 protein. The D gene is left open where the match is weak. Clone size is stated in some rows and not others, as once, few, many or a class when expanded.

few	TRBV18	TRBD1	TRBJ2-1	TGTGCCAGCTCACCAGGGGAATCAGGGGGTGCTTTTGAGCAGTTCTTC	CASSPGESGGAFEQFF
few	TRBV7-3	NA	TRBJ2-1	TGTGCCAGCAGCTTAAAGGGGACGGGGACACCAAATTATAATGAGCAGTTCTTC	CASSLKGTGTPNYNEQFF
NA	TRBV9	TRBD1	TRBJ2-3	TGTGCCAGCAGCGTAGGCCGGGGACAGGGTACGCCAGATACGCAGTATTTT	CASSVGRGQGTPDTQYF
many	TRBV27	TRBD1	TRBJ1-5	TGTGCCAGCGGGACAGGGTTTGGCAATCAGCCCCAGCATTTT	CASGTGFGNQPQHF
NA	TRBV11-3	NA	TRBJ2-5	TGTGCCAGCAGCCTCGGGGACCAAGAGACCCAGTACTTC	CASSLGDQETQYF
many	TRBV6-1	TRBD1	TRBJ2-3	TGTGCCAGCACCATCGCAGGGGGCCAGAGCTTGTATTTT	CASTIAGGQSLYF
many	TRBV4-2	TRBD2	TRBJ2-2	TGTGCCAGCAGCCCTCGGACTAGCGGGAACACCGGGGAGCTGTTTTTT	CASSPRTSGNTGELFF
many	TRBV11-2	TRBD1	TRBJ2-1	TGTGCCAGCAGCTTAGATAGGGGGCTCAATGAGCAGTTCTTC	CASSLDRGLNEQFF
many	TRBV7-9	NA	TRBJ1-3	TGTGCCAGCAGGCATCAGGCGGGAAACACCATATATTTT	CASRHQAGNTIYF
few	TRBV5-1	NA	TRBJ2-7	TGCGCCAGCAGCTTGGAACAGCGGGACGAGCAGTACTTC	CASSLEQRDEQYF
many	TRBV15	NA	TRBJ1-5	TGTGCCACCAGCATTTCAGGGATCAATCAGCCCCAGCATTTT	CATSISGINQPQHF
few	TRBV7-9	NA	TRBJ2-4	TGTGCCAGCAGCACTTGGACTGCCGATGACATTCAGTACTTC	CASSTWTADDIQYF
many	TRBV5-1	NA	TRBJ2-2	TGCGCCAGCAGCCTCCAGGTTAACACCGGGGAGCTGTTTTTT	CASSLQVNTGELFF
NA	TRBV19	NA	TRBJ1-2	TGCGCCAGTAGTATAGATACCAGGGGAACCTATGGCTACACCTTC	CASSIDTRGTYGYTF
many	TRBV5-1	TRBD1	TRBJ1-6	TGCGCCAGCAGCTTGTTGGGACAGGGGGCCGGGTCACCCCTCCACTTT	CASSLLGQGAGSPLHF
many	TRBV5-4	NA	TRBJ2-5	TGTGCCAGCAGATTACCAGGGTGGGACCAAGAGACCCAGTACTTC	CASRLPGWDQETQYF
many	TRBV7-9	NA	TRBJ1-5	TGTGCCAGCAGCACAGGGACATTCGGTCAGCCCCAGCATTTT	CASSTGTFGQPQHF
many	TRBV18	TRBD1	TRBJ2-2	TGTGCCAGCTCAACCACAGGGGGCAGGAGCGCCGGGGAGCTGTTTTTT	CASSTTGGRSAGELFF
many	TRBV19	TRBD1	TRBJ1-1	TGTGCCAGTAGTGTTGACAGGGAGAACACTGAAGCTTTCTTT	CASSVDRENTEAFF
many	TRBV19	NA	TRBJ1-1	TGTGCCAGTAGTATGTTGCGGTCAGGGGCCAACACTGAAGCTTTCTTT	CASSMLRSGANTEAFF
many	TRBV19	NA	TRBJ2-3	TGTGCCAGTAGTAGGCCGGGAGTAAGCACAGATACGCAGTATTTT	CASSRPGVSTDTQYF
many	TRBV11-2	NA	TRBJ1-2	TGTGCCAGCAGCTTAGGGACAGCGGTTAGCTACACCTTC	CASSLGTAVSYTF
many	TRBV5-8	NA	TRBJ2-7	TGTGCCAGCACCTTCAGACAGGCCACCTACGAGCAGTACTTC	CASTFRQATYEQYF
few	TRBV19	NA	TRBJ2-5	TGTGCCAGTGCAGGTGTCGGTGGGCAAGAGACCCAGTACTTC	CASAGVGGQETQYF
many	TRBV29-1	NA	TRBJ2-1	TGCAGCGTTGAAAAGCTGCCCTCCTACAATGAGCAGTTCTTC	CSVEKLPSYNEQFF
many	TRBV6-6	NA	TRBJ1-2	TGTGCCAGCAGATTTACCTCGGGACACAACTATGGCTACACCTTC	CASRFTSGHNYGYTF
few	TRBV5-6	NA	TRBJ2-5	TGTGCCAGCAGCTTGGCCGTGGTGGGAGAAGAGACCCAGTACTTC	CASSLAVVGEETQYF
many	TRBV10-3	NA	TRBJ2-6	TGTGCCGTGAACGTCCTTCACTTTTCTGGGGCCAACGTCCTGACTTTC	CAVNVLHFSGANVLTF
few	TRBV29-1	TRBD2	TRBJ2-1	TGCAGCGTTCCCCGGACACTTCTCTCTAGCGGGGGGGCCTTAAATGAGCAGTTCTTC	CSVPRTLLSSGGALNEQFF
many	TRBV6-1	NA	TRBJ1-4	TGTGCCAGCAGTGAAGGCGTGGATGAAAAACTGTTTTTT	CASSEGVDEKLFF
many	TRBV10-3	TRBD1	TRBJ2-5	TGTGCCATCAGTAACAGGGGTCAAGAGACCCAGTACTTC	CAISNRGQETQYF
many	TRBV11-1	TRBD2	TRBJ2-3	TGTGCCAGCAGCTTAGCTAGCGGGGGGATAGATACGCAGTATTTT	CASSLASGGIDTQYF
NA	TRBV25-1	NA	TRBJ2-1	TGTGCCAGCAGTAACCGGGGTGGCAATGAGCAGTTCTTC	CASSNRGGNEQFF
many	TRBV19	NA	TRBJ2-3	TGTGCCAGTAGTATTGGAGGGCTACCGGGCACAGATACGCAGTATTTT	CASSIGGLPGTDTQYF
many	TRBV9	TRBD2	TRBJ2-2	TGTGCCAGCAGCCCCATAAGCGGGGTCGCCGGGGAGCTGTTTTTT	CASSPISGVAGELFF
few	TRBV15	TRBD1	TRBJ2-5	TGTGCCACCAGCAGAGATCTGGTAGGGACAGGGGGTCAAGAGACCCAGTACTTC	CATSRDLVGTGGQETQYF
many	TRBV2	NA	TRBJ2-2	TGTGCCAGCAGGCTCAACAGGAACACCGGGGAGCTGTTTTTT	CASRLNRNTGELFF
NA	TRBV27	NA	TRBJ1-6	TGTGCCAGCAGTTTGTATGGACAGAGCTCCTATAATTCACCCCTCCACTTT	CASSLYGQSSYNSPLHF
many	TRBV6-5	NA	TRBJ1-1	TGTGCCAGCAGTTACCGACAGGACCTCCTGAACACTGAAGCTTTCTTT	CASSYRQDLLNTEAFF
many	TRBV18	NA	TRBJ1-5	TGTGCCAGCTCTCTACAGGGAGGCAATCAGCCCCAGCATTTT	CASSLQGGNQPQHF
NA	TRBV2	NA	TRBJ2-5	TGTGCCAGCAGCTTAATCCTATACGAGACCCAGTACTTC	CASSLILYETQYF
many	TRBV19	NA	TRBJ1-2	TGTGCCAGTAGGCACGGCTATGGCTACACCTTC	CASRHGYGYTF
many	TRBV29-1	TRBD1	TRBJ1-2	TGCAGCGTTGAACCGGGACAGGGGTCGGACTACACCTTC	CSVEPGQGSDYTF
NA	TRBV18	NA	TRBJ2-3	TGTGCCAGCTCAGGTTCGGCCGGGGCAGATACGCAGTATTTT	CASSGSAGADTQYF
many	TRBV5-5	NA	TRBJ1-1	TGTGCCAGCAGTTTGACTACCCGGGGCACTGAAGCTTTCTTT	CASSLTTRGTEAFF
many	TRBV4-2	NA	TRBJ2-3	TGTGCCAGCAGCCAAGATGACAAGTTTAGCACAGATACGCAGTATTTT	CASSQDDKFSTDTQYF
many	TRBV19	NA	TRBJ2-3	TGTGCCAGTAGGGTGGGGGCAGGAGATACGCAGTATTTT	CASRVGAGDTQYF
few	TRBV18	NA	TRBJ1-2	TGTGCCAGCTCACCGGAGGGACTCTATGGCTACACCTTC	CASSPEGLYGYTF
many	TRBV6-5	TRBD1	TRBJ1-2	TGTGCCAGCAGTCCAACAGGGGCCCATGGCTACACCTTC	CASSPTGAHGYTF
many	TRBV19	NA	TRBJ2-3	TGTGCCAGTAGTTTGCTAGCTGCAGATACGCAGTATTTT	CASSLLAADTQYF
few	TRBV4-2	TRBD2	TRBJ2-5	TGTGCCAGCAGCCAAGAATGGGGACTAGCGGGAGAGACCCAGTACTTC	CASSQEWGLAGETQYF
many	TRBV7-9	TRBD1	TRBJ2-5	TGTGCCAGCAGCTTCTCCGGGACAGTAATCTGGGAGACCCAGTACTTC	CASSFSGTVIWETQYF
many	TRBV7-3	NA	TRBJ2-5	TGTGCCAGCAGCTTCACACCCCAAGAGACCCAGTACTTC	CASSFTPQETQYF
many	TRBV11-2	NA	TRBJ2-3	TGTGCCAGCAGCTCCACTAGCACAGATACGCAGTATTTT	CASSSTSTDTQYF